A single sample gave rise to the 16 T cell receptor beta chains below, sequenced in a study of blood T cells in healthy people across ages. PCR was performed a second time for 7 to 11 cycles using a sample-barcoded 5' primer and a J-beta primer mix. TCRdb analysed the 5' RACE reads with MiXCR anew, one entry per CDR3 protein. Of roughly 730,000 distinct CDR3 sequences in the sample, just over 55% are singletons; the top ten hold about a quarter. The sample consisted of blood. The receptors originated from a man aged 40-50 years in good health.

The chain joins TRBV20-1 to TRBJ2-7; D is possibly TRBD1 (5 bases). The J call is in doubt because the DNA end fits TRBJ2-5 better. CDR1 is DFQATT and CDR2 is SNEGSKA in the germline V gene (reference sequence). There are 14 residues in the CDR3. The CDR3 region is CSASDSFHKETQYF. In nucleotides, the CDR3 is TGCAGTGCTAGTGACAGCTTCCACAAAGAGACCCAGTACTTC.

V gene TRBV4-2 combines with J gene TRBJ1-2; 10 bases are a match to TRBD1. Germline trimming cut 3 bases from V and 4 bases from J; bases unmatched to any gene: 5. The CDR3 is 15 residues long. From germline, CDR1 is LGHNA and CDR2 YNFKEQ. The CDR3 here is CASSQGTGDGYGYTF. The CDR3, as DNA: TGTGCCAGCAGCCAGGGGACAGGGGACGGCTATGGCTACACCTTC.

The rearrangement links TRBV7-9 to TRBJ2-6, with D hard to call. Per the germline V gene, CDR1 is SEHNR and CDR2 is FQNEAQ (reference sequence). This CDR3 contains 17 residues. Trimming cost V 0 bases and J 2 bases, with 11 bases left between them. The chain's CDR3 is CASSLALLAAGANVLTF. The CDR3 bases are TGTGCCAGCAGCTTAGCGCTCCTTGCGGCTGGGGCCAACGTCCTGACTTTC.

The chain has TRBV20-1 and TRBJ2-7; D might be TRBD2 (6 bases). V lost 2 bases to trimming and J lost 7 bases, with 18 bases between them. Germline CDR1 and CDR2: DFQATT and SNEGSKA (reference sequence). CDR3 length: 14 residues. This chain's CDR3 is CSARSTRGSGEQYF. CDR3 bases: TGCAGTGCTAGATCGACTAGGGGATCAGGAGAGCAGTACTTC.

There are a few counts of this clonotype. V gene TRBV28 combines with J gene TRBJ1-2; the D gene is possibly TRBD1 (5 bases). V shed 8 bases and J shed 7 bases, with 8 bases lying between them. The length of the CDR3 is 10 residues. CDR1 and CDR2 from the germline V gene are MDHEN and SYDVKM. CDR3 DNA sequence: TGTGCCAGCCAGGGTTCTGGCTACACCTTC. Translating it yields CASQGSGYTF.

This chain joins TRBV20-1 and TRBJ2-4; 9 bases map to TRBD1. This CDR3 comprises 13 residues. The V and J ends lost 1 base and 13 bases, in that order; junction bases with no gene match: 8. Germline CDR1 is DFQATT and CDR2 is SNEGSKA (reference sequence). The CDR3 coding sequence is TGCAGTGCTAGAGGGGACAGGGCCTTAGAGCAGTACTTC. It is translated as CSARGDRALEQYF.

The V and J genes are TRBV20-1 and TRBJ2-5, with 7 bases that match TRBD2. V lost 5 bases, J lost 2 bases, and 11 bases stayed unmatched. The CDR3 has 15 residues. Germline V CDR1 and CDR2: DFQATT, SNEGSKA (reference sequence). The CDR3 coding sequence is TGCAGTGCTCGTGCGGGAGCGGGGATGCAAGAGACCCAGTACTTC. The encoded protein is CSARAGAGMQETQYF.

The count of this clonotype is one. The CDR3: CASSQESGRVAFF. CDR3 sequence (DNA): TGTGCCAGCAGCCAAGAATCGGGAAGGGTCGCTTTCTTT. V is TRBV14 and J is TRBJ1-1; no definite D call. V lost 0 bases, J lost 11 bases, and 13 bases lay in between. The CDR3 runs 13 residues. Germline V gene data show CDR1 as SGHDN and CDR2 as FVKESK.

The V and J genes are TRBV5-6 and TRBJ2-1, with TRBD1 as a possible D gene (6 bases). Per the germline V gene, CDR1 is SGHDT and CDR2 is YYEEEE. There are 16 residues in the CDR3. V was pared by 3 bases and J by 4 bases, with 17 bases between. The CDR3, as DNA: TGTGCCAGCAGCTACAACAGGGTCTCGGCGTACAATGAGCAGTTCTTC. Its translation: CASSYNRVSAYNEQFF.

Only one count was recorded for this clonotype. The chain's CDR3 is CATSFKLLSGDKETQYF. In DNA form, the CDR3 reads TGTGCCACCTCATTTAAGCTCCTGAGCGGCGATAAAGAGACCCAGTACTTC. The chain joins TRBV10-3 to TRBJ2-5, with D perhaps matching TRBD2 (5 bases). Germline V lookup: CDR1 ENHRY, CDR2 SYGVKD. This CDR3 has 17 residues. V lost 10 bases and J 3 bases, leaving 27 bases between the germline ends.

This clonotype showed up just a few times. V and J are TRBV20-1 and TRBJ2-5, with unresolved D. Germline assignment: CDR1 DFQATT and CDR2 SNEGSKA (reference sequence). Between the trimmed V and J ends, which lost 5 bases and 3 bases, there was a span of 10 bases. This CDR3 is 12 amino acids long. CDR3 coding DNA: TGCAGTGCTTTTTGGCGTAAAGAGACCCAGTACTTC. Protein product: CSAFWRKETQYF.

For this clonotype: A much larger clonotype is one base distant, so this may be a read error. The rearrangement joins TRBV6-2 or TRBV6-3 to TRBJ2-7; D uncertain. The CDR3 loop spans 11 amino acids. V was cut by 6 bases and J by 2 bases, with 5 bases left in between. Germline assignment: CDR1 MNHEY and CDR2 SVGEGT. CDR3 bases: TGTGCCAGCAGCGACGCCTACGAGCAGTACTTC. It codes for CASSDAYEQYF.

CDR3 region: CASSLDRVGPQHF. The CDR3 DNA follows: TGTGCCAGCAGCTTAGACAGAGTGGGGCCCCAGCATTTT. This sequence joins TRBV7-3 and TRBJ1-5; perhaps TRBD1 as D (5 bases). Trimming stripped 2 bases from V and 9 bases from J, with 11 bases between. CDR1 and CDR2 from the germline V gene are SGHTA and FQGTGA. CDR3 length: 13 residues.

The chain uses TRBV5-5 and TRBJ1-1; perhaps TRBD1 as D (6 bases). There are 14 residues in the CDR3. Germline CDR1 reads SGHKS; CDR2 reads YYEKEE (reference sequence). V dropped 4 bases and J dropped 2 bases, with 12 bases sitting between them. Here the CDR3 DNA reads TGTGCCAGCAGCCCGGACAGCCTAAACACTGAAGCTTTCTTT. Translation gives CASSPDSLNTEAFF.

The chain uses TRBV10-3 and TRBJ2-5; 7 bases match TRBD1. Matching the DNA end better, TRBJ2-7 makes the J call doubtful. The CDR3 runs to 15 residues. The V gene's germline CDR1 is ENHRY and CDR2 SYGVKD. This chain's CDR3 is CAVGDAGTVGHEQYF. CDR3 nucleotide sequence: TGTGCCGTTGGGGACGCCGGGACAGTCGGCCACGAGCAGTACTTC.

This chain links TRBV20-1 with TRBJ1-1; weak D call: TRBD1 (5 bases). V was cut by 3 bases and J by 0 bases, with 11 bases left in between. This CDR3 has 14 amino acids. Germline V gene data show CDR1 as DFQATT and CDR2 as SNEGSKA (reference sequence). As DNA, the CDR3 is TGCAGTGCTAGGAAGGGGACTCTGAACACTGAAGCTTTCTTT. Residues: CSARKGTLNTEAFF.